This T cell receptor (beta chain) was sequenced in a study of blood T cell repertoires in COVID-19. Across the study: Sites in the United States, Italy and Spain provided acute and convalescent COVID-19 samples. The analysed material was cDNA or gDNA that came from T cells, B-cell-depleted T cells, or PBMCs.

The CDR3 loop spans 14 amino acids. Germline CDR1 is SGHNT and CDR2 is YYREEE (reference sequence). V lost 4 bases and J 1 base, leaving 6 bases between the germline ends. Using immunoSEQ multiplex PCR, the repertoire was profiled, and TCRdb retains in-frame clones only, with some absent. This repertoire shows 250,000 to 350,000 clones, over 75% found once; its top ten account for approximately 5%. Either two negative PCRs, clearance, or symptom resolution qualified Cohort 3 donors as recovered. This chain uses TRBV5-4 with TRBJ1-6; D gene ambiguous. This clonotype originated in a woman aged 25 to 45 who had recovered from COVID-19. Source material: PBMCs or T cells enriched from blood (not recorded which). The CDR3 loop reads CASSVTSYNSPLHF. CDR3 sequence (DNA): TGTGCCAGCAGCGTTACATCCTATAATTCACCCCTCCACTTT.